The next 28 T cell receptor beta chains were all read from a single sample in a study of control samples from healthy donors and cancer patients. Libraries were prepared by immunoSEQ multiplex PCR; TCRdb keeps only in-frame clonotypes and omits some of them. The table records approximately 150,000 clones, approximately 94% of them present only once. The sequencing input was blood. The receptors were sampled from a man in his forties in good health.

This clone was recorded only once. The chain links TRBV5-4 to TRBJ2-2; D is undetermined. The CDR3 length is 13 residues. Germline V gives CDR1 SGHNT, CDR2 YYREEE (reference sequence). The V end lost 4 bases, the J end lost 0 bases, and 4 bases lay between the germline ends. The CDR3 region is CASSVPNTGELFF. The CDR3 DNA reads TGTGCCAGCAGCGTTCCGAACACCGGGGAGCTGTTTTTT.

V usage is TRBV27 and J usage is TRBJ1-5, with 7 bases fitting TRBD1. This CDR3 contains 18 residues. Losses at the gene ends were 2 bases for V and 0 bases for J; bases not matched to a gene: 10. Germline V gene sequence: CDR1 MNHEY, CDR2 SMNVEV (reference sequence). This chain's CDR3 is CASSLPGTDPYSNQPQHF. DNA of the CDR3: TGTGCCAGCAGTTTACCCGGGACAGACCCGTATAGCAATCAGCCCCAGCATTTT.

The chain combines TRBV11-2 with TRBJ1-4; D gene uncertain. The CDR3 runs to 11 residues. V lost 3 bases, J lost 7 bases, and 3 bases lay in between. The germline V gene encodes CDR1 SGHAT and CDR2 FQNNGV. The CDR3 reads CASSFGEKLFF. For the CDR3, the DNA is TGTGCCAGCAGCTTTGGTGAAAAACTGTTTTTT.

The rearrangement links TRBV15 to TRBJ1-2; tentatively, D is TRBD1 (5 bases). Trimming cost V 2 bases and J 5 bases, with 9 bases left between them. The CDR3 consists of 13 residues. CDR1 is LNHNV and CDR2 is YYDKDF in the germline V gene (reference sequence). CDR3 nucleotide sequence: TGTGCCACCAGCAGACGACAGCTTTATGGCTACACCTTC. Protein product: CATSRRQLYGYTF. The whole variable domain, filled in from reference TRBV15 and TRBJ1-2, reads DAMVIQNPRYQVTQFGKPVTLSCSQTLNHNVMYWYQQKSSQAPKLLFHYYDKDFNNEADTPDNFQSRRPNTSFCFLDIRSPGLGDTAMYLCATSRRQLYGYTFGSGTRLTVV.

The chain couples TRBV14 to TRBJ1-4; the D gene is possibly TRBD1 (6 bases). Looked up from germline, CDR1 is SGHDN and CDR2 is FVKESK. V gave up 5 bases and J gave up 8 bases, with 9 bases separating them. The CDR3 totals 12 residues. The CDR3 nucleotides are TGTGCCAGCAGCTCCGGGGGCGAAAAACTGTTTTTT. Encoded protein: CASSSGGEKLFF. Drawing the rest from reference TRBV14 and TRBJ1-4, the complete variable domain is EAGVTQFPSHSVIEKGQTVTLRCDPISGHDNLYWYRRVMGKEIKFLLHFVKESKQDESGMPNNRFLAERTGGTYSTLKVQPAELEDSGVYFCASSSGGEKLFFGSGTQLSVL.

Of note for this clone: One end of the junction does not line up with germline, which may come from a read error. DNA of the CDR3: TGTGCTAGCAGCCCCTCTGAGGGAAACACCATATATTTT. Translation gives CASSPSEGNTIYF. The chain employs TRBV7-7 and TRBJ1-3; D gene ambiguous. Germline V gives CDR1 SSHAT, CDR2 FNYEAQ (reference sequence). This CDR3 has 13 residues.

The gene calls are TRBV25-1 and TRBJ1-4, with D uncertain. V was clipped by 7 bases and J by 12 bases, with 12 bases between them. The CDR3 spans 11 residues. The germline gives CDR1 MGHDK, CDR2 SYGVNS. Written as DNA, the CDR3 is TGTGCCAGCACTCCGGGTACTCAACTGTTTTTT. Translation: CASTPGTQLFF.

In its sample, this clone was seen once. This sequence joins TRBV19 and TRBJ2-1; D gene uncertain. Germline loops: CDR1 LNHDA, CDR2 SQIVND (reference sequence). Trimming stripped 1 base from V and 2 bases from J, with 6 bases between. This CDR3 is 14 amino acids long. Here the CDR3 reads CASSIGVAYNEQFF. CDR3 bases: TGTGCCAGTAGTATAGGGGTGGCCTACAATGAGCAGTTCTTC.

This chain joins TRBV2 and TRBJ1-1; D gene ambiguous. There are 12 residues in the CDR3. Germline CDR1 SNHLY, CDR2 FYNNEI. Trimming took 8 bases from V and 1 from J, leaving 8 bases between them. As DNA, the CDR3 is TGTGCCAGCCTCGGAGCGAACACTGAAGCTTTCTTT. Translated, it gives CASLGANTEAFF.

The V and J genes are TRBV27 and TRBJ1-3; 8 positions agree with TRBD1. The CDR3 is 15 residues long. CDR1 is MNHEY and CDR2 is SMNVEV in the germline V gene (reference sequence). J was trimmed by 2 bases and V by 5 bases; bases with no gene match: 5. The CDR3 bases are TGTGCCAGCAGTACACGGACAGGGACTGGAAACACCATATATTTT. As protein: CASSTRTGTGNTIYF.

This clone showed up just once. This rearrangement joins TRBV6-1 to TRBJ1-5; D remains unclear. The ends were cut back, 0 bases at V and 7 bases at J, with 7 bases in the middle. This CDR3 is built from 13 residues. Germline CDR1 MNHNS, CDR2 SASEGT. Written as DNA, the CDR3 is TGTGCCAGCAGTGAAGCTCCCCAGCAGCCCCAGCATTTT. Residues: CASSEAPQQPQHF.

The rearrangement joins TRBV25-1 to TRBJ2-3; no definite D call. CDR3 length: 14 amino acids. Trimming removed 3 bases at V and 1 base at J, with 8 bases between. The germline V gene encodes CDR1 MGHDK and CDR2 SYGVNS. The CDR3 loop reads CASSDLRGTDTQYF. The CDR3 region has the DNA TGTGCCAGCAGTGACCTAAGAGGCACAGATACGCAGTATTTT.

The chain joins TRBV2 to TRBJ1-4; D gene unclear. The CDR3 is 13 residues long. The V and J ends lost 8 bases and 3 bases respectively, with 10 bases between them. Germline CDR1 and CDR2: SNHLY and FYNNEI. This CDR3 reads CASDLGSNEKLFF. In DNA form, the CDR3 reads TGTGCCAGCGACCTCGGGTCTAATGAAAAACTGTTTTTT.

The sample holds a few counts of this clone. In DNA, the CDR3 is TGCGCCAGCAGCCAAGATTGGGGGAGCAATCAGCCCCAGCATTTT. It codes for CASSQDWGSNQPQHF. The V and J genes are TRBV4-3 and TRBJ1-5; TRBD1 is a possible D gene (5 bases). CDR3 length equals 15 residues. The germline V gene encodes CDR1 LGHNA and CDR2 YSLEER. The V end was cut by 0 bases, the J end by 1 base, with 7 bases between.

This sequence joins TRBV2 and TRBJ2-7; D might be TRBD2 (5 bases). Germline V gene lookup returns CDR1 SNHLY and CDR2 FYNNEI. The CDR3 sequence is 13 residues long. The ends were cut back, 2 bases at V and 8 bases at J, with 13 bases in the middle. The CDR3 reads CASSELTKGQQYF. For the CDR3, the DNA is TGTGCCAGCAGTGAATTGACTAAGGGTCAGCAGTACTTC. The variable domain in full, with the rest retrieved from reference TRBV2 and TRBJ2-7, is EPEVTQTPSHQVTQMGQEVILRCVPISNHLYFYWYRQILGQKVEFLVSFYNNEISEKSEIFDDQFSVERPDGSNFTLKIRSTKLEDSAMYFCASSELTKGQQYFGPGTRLTVT.

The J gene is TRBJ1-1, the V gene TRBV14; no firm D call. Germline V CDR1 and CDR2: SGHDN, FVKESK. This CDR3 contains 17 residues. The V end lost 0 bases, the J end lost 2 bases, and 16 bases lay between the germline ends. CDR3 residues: CASSQDFYRHKNTEAFF. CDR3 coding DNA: TGTGCCAGCAGCCAAGACTTCTACCGACACAAAAACACTGAAGCTTTCTTT.

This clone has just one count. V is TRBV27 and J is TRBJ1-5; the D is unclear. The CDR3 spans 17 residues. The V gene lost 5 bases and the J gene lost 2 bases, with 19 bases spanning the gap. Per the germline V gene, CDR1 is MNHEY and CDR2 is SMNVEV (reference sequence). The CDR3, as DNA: TGTGCCAGCAGTCCACGGGCCCACTTGGAGGGCAATCAGCCCCAGCATTTT. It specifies CASSPRAHLEGNQPQHF.

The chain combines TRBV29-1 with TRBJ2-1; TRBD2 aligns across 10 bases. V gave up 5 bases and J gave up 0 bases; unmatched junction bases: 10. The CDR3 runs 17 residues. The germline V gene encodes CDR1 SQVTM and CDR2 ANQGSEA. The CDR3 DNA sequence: TGCAGCGTTTCCGGGACTAGCGCGAGGAGCTCCTACAATGAGCAGTTCTTC. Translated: CSVSGTSARSSYNEQFF.

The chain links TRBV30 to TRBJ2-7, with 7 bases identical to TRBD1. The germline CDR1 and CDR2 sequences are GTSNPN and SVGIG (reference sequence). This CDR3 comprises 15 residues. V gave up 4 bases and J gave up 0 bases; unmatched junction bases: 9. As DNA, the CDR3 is TGTGCCTGGAAGGTAGGGGGCGCCCCCTCCTACGAGCAGTACTTC. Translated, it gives CAWKVGGAPSYEQYF.

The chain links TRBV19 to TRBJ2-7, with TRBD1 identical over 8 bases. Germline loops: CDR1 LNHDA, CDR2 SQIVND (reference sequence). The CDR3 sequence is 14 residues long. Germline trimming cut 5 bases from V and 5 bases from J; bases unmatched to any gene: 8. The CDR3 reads CASSSRTGNNEQYF. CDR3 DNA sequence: TGTGCCAGTAGTTCCCGGACAGGGAATAACGAGCAGTACTTC. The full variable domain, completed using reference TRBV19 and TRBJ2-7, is DGGITQSPKYLFRKEGQNVTLSCEQNLNHDAMYWYRQDPGQGLRLIYYSQIVNDFQKGDIAEGYSVSREKKESFPLTVTSAQKNPTAFYLCASSSRTGNNEQYFGPGTRLTVT.

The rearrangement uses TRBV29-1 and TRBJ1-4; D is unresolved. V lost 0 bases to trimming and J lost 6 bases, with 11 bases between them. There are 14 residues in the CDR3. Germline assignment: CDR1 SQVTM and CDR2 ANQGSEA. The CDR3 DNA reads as TGCAGCGTTGAAGACAGCGGGAGGGATGAAAAACTGTTTTTT. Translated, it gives CSVEDSGRDEKLFF.

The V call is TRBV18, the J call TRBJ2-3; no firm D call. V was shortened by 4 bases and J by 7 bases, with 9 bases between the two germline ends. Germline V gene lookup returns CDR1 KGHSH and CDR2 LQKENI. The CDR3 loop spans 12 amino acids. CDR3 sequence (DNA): TGTGCCAGCTCACTATACTTGCATACGCAGTATTTT. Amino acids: CASSLYLHTQYF. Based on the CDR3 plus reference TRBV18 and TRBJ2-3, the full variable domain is NAGVMQNPRHLVRRRGQEARLRCSPMKGHSHVYWYRQLPEEGLKFMVYLQKENIIDESGMPKERFSAEFPKEGPSILRIQQVVRGDSAAYFCASSLYLHTQYFGPGTRLTVL.

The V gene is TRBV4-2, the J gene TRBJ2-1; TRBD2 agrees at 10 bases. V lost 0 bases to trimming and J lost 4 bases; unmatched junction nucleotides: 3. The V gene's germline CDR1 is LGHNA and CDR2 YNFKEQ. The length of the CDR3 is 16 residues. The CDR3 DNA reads TGTGCCAGCAGCCAAGAAACACTAGCGGGGTACAATGAGCAGTTCTTC. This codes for CASSQETLAGYNEQFF.

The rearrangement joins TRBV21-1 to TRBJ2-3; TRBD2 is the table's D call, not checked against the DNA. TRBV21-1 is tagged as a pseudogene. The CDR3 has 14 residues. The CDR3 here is CASSTGTGGDTQYF. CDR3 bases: TGTGCCAGCAGCACCGGGACCGGGGGAGATACGCAGTATTTT.

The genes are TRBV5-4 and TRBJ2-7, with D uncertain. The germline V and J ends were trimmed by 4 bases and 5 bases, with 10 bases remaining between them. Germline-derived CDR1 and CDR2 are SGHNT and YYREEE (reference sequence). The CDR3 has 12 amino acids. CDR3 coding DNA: TGTGCCAGCAGCGTGACCCAACACGAGCAGTACTTC. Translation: CASSVTQHEQYF.

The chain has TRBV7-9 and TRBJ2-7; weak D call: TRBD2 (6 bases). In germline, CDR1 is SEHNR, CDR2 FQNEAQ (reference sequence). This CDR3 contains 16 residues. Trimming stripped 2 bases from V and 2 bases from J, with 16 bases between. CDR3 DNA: TGTGCCAGCAGCTTAACGAACGGGGGTAAGACCTACGAGCAGTACTTC. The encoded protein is CASSLTNGGKTYEQYF.

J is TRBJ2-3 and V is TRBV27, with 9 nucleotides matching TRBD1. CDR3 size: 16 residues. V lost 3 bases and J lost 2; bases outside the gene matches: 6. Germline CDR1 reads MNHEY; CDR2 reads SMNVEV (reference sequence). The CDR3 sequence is CASSFAGTGFTDTQYF. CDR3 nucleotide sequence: TGTGCCAGCAGTTTTGCCGGGACAGGGTTCACAGATACGCAGTATTTT.

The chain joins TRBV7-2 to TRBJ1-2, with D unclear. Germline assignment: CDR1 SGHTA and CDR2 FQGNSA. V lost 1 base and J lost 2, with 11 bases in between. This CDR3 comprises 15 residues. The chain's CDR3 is CASSLDPQKNYGYTF. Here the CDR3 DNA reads TGTGCCAGCAGCTTAGACCCCCAGAAGAACTATGGCTACACCTTC.